These T cell receptor beta chains were read from a single sample in a study of CD8+CD57+ T cells in acquired aplastic anemia. A single record per CDR3 protein comes from TCRdb applying MiXCR to the reads. The data contain 150,000 to 200,000 distinct CDR3 sequences, around 60% of them seen just once; the ten biggest clones take up about 50%. The specimen sequenced was sorted CD4+, CD8+, or CD8+CD57+ T cells (not recorded which) from PBMCs. These TCRs come from a human donor in good health. The CDR3 runs from the conserved cysteine through the conserved F or W. D genes are given only for firm matches. For some rows the clone size is stated as once, few or many, or as a class when expanded; others skip it.

cdr3_aa	cdr3_nt	v_call	j_call	d_call	clone_size
CASSLDRVSGNTIYF	TGCGCCAGCAGCTTGGACAGGGTATCAGGAAACACCATATATTTT	TRBV5-1	TRBJ1-3	.	.
CASSGVREGNEQFF	TGTGCCAGCAGCGGAGTCCGCGAAGGGAATGAGCAGTTCTTC	TRBV9	TRBJ2-1	.	.
CASSPRGGGQLEQYF	TGTGCCAGCAGTCCGAGGGGCGGGGGCCAGCTCGAGCAGTACTTC	TRBV7-9	TRBJ2-7	.	.
CASVRGEFYEQYF	TGTGCCAGCGTCCGGGGGGAATTCTACGAGCAGTACTTC	TRBV12-3/TRBV12-4	TRBJ2-7	TRBD2	.
CSAPIGNEQFF	TGCAGTGCTCCGATCGGCAATGAGCAGTTCTTC	TRBV20-1	TRBJ2-1	.	once
CASSELGVGSPLHF	TGTGCCAGCAGTGAACTCGGGGTTGGTTCACCCCTCCACTTT	TRBV2	TRBJ1-6	.	.
CATKSTDNTEAFF	TGTGCCACCAAATCGACAGATAACACTGAAGCTTTCTTT	TRBV24-1	TRBJ1-1	.	.
CASSSGTGDGYTF	TGTGCCAGCAGTTCAGGGACAGGGGATGGCTACACCTTC	TRBV12-3/TRBV12-4	TRBJ1-2	TRBD1	many
CASSLWGGPYEQYF	TGTGCCAGCAGTCTTTGGGGAGGGCCTTACGAGCAGTACTTC	TRBV7-8	TRBJ2-7	TRBD2	.
CSADRVVAGEEKLFF	TGCAGTGCGGACAGGGTGGTTGCGGGGGAAGAAAAACTGTTTTTT	TRBV20-1	TRBJ1-4	TRBD1	.
CASSGAQGRTGELFF	TGTGCCAGCAGTGGCGCACAGGGACGGACCGGGGAGCTGTTTTTT	TRBV6-1	TRBJ2-2	.	once
CASSLVGGEPNEQYF	TGCGCCAGCAGCTTGGTGGGGGGAGAACCCAATGAGCAGTACTTC	TRBV5-1	TRBJ2-7	.	.
CASSLGQVTYEQYF	TGTGCCAGCAGCTTAGGGCAGGTAACCTACGAGCAGTACTTC	TRBV11-2	TRBJ2-7	.	.
CAIGTSGDTGYNEQFF	TGTGCCATCGGGACTAGCGGAGATACTGGATACAATGAGCAGTTCTTC	TRBV10-3	TRBJ2-1	TRBD2	many
CATRAGLRDYTDTQYF	TGTGCCACCAGAGCGGGCCTCCGGGATTACACAGATACGCAGTATTTT	TRBV15	TRBJ2-3	.	.
CASSEGQSRLFF	TGTGCCAGCAGTGAAGGACAGTCCCGGCTGTTTTTT	TRBV6-1	TRBJ2-2	.	.
CASSLNRVQYEQYF	TGTGCCAGCAGCCTGAACAGGGTTCAGTACGAGCAGTACTTC	TRBV12-3/TRBV12-4	TRBJ2-7	.	once
CASSFQRTGTPEQYF	TGTGCCAGCAGCTTCCAGAGGACGGGTACTCCCGAGCAGTACTTC	TRBV5-5	TRBJ2-7	.	.
CSAPGTGNYEQYF	TGCAGTGCTCCGGGGACAGGGAACTACGAGCAGTACTTC	TRBV20-1	TRBJ2-7	TRBD1	many
CSWGGAGTDTQYF	TGCAGTTGGGGGGGAGCGGGGACAGATACGCAGTATTTT	TRBV20-1	TRBJ2-3	TRBD2	.
CSARFQHYGYTF	TGCAGTGCTAGGTTTCAGCACTATGGCTACACCTTC	TRBV20-1	TRBJ1-2	.	.
CATSDRVQGWNEQFF	TGTGCCACCAGTGATCGGGTACAGGGCTGGAATGAGCAGTTCTTC	TRBV24-1	TRBJ2-1	.	few
CASSASITSGSTDTQYF	TGCGCCAGCAGTGCCTCAATTACTAGCGGGAGCACAGATACGCAGTATTTT	TRBV10-2	TRBJ2-3	TRBD2	.
CASSLEDGGPQHF	TGTGCCAGCAGCTTAGAAGACGGGGGGCCCCAGCATTTT	TRBV14	TRBJ1-5	.	.
CASSEWQNQPQHF	TGTGCCAGCAGTGAATGGCAGAATCAGCCCCAGCATTTT	TRBV2	TRBJ1-5	.	.
CATSRERWGYGYTF	TGTGCCACCAGCAGAGAGCGCTGGGGCTATGGCTACACCTTC	TRBV15	TRBJ1-2	.	.
CSARIRDSPLHF	TGCAGTGCTAGGATTAGGGATTCACCCCTCCACTTT	TRBV20-1	TRBJ1-6	.	.
CASSERTGLGETQYF	TGTGCCAGCAGCGAGAGAACAGGGTTGGGGGAGACCCAGTACTTC	TRBV24-1	TRBJ2-5	.	.
CASTEPGQGRHGYTF	TGTGCCAGTACCGAACCGGGACAGGGTCGTCATGGCTACACCTTC	TRBV19	TRBJ1-2	TRBD1	.
CASSYGGGRGDKNIQYF	TGTGCCAGCAGTTACGGCGGCGGGAGGGGGGACAAAAACATTCAGTACTTC	TRBV6-2/TRBV6-3	TRBJ2-4	TRBD2	few
CASSQERASPLHF	TGTGCCAGCAGCCAAGAGCGGGCTTCACCCCTCCACTTT	TRBV14	TRBJ1-6	.	.
CASKIRAGTDEQYF	TGTGCCAGCAAGATTAGGGCAGGGACCGACGAGCAGTACTTC	TRBV7-6	TRBJ2-7	.	.
CASSLARLGAPGNTIYF	TGTGCCAGCAGCTTAGCGAGGTTGGGGGCTCCTGGAAACACCATATATTTT	TRBV7-9	TRBJ1-3	.	.
CASGTSGSHEQYF	TGTGCCAGCGGGACTAGCGGGAGTCACGAGCAGTACTTC	TRBV2	TRBJ2-7	TRBD2	.
CASSRDSGRDEQFF	TGTGCCAGCAGCCGGGACTCCGGCCGGGATGAGCAGTTCTTC	TRBV9	TRBJ2-1	.	.
CATEGQGRETQYF	TGTGCCACAGAGGGACAGGGGAGAGAGACCCAGTACTTC	TRBV2	TRBJ2-5	TRBD1	.
CSAFRTSGSSGQYF	TGCAGTGCTTTTCGGACTAGCGGGAGTAGTGGGCAGTACTTC	TRBV20-1	TRBJ2-7	TRBD2	.
CASSLRTVSGANVLTF	TGTGCCAGCAGCTTACGGACAGTTTCTGGGGCCAACGTCCTGACTTTC	TRBV7-8	TRBJ2-6	.	.
CASSTYLAGRPEQYF	TGTGCCAGTAGTACTTACCTAGCGGGAAGACCCGAGCAGTACTTC	TRBV19	TRBJ2-7	TRBD2	.
CASSPNTDQFGTQYF	TGTGCCAGCAGCCCGAATACGGACCAATTTGGGACCCAGTACTTC	TRBV3-1	TRBJ2-5	.	few
CASSQDGESGRSGYTF	TGCGCCAGCAGCCAAGATGGGGAGAGCGGGCGGTCAGGCTACACCTTC	TRBV4-3	TRBJ1-2	.	.